A single sample gave rise to the 32 T cell receptor beta chains below, sequenced in a study of response to subunit inactivated influenza vaccine. TCRdb itself ran the RT-PCR reads through MiXCR, one entry per CDR3 protein. Among roughly 630,000 distinct CDR3 sequences listed, 12% to 15% were seen once. This sample comprised PBMCs from blood, obtained around 15 days before vaccination. All receptors derive from a man between 50 and 59 years old who received an inactivated influenza vaccine.

The table lists this clonotype with many counts. The chain couples TRBV25-1 to TRBJ2-3, with a possible D match to TRBD1 (5 bases). Trimming left V 3 bases short and J 1 base short, with 5 bases between. CDR3 length: 13 residues. Germline V gives CDR1 MGHDK, CDR2 SYGVNS. In nucleotides, the CDR3 is TGTGCCAGCAGTGACAGGGGCACAGATACGCAGTATTTT. Its protein product is CASSDRGTDTQYF.

This chain links TRBV10-3 with TRBJ2-6; D perhaps matches TRBD2 (5 bases). CDR3 length equals 18 residues. V lost 3 bases, J lost 1 base, and 16 bases lay in between. The germline gives CDR1 ENHRY, CDR2 SYGVKD. This CDR3 reads CAISDPSGSRSGANVLTF. Written as DNA, the CDR3 is TGTGCCATCAGTGACCCCTCGGGGAGCAGGTCTGGGGCCAACGTCCTGACTTTC.

At least ten counts were recorded for this clonotype. This chain links TRBV29-1 with TRBJ1-1, with D uncertain. CDR1 is SQVTM and CDR2 is ANQGSEA in the germline V gene. This CDR3 is built from 13 residues. Deletions cut 5 bases from V and 0 bases from J, with 10 bases between. The CDR3 sequence is CSVHGVLNTEAFF. CDR3 nucleotide sequence: TGCAGCGTTCACGGGGTACTGAACACTGAAGCTTTCTTT.

This chain uses TRBV2 with TRBJ2-3; D not resolved. The V gene's germline CDR1 is SNHLY and CDR2 FYNNEI. The V end lost 6 bases, the J end lost 6 bases, and 7 bases lay between the germline ends. This CDR3 is built from 11 residues. CDR3 in amino acids: CASRPVDTQYF. CDR3 nucleotide sequence: TGTGCCAGCAGACCAGTGGATACGCAGTATTTT. The complete variable domain, with remaining parts taken from reference TRBV2 and TRBJ2-3, reads EPEVTQTPSHQVTQMGQEVILRCVPISNHLYFYWYRQILGQKVEFLVSFYNNEISEKSEIFDDQFSVERPDGSNFTLKIRSTKLEDSAMYFCASRPVDTQYFGPGTRLTVL.

Many counts were recorded for this clonotype. The chain carries TRBV5-5 and TRBJ2-2; D remains unclear. V was clipped by 5 bases and J by 4 bases, with 9 bases between them. This CDR3 spans 13 amino acids. Germline CDR1 and CDR2: SGHKS and YYEKEE (reference sequence). The CDR3 DNA reads as TGTGCCAGCAGGGAACAGCCCACCGGGGAGCTGTTTTTT. The encoded protein is CASREQPTGELFF.

This sequence joins TRBV5-1 and TRBJ2-1, with 7 bases fitting TRBD1. Germline CDR1 SGHRS, CDR2 YFSETQ. The V segment lost 4 bases and the J segment 2 bases; nucleotides outside the gene matches: 6. The CDR3 is 15 residues long. As DNA, the CDR3 is TGCGCCAGCAGCCAGACAGGGTCCCCCTACAATGAGCAGTTCTTC. This codes for CASSQTGSPYNEQFF.

In its sample, this clonotype was seen many times. The chain uses TRBV29-1 and TRBJ1-4, with D uncertain. In germline, CDR1 is SQVTM, CDR2 ANQGSEA. V was trimmed by 5 bases and J by 8 bases, leaving 15 bases between them. This CDR3 has 13 residues. The chain's CDR3 is CSVMGPDGEKLFF. The CDR3 nucleotides read TGCAGCGTTATGGGTCCCGACGGGGAAAAACTGTTTTTT.

V gene TRBV15 combines with J gene TRBJ2-1; D may correspond to TRBD1 or TRBD2 (5 bases each). This CDR3 is built from 15 residues. Between the trimmed V and J ends, which lost 0 bases and 4 bases, there was a span of 10 bases. Germline V lookup: CDR1 LNHNV, CDR2 YYDKDF (reference sequence). The CDR3 reads CATSREQEVYNEQFF. CDR3 coding DNA: TGTGCCACCAGCAGAGAACAGGAGGTATACAATGAGCAGTTCTTC.

The V and J genes are TRBV10-3 and TRBJ2-3, with 10 nucleotides matching TRBD2. V gave up 6 bases and J gave up 2 bases; unmatched junction bases: 14. The CDR3 runs 18 residues. The V gene's germline CDR1 is ENHRY and CDR2 SYGVKD. The CDR3 DNA reads TGTGCCATCAGGAAACTAGCGGGATTCCCCGAATCCACAGATACGCAGTATTTT. The encoded protein is CAIRKLAGFPESTDTQYF.

V and J are TRBV20-1 and TRBJ2-1; D uncertain. Germline loops: CDR1 DFQATT, CDR2 SNEGSKA (reference sequence). The CDR3 runs to 14 residues. V was cut by 3 bases and J by 1 base, with 10 bases left in between. CDR3 in amino acids: CSARWGQSYNEQFF. CDR3 in DNA: TGCAGTGCTAGGTGGGGTCAGTCCTACAATGAGCAGTTCTTC.

The chain joins TRBV15 to TRBJ1-2, with D unclear. Germline lookup yields CDR1 LNHNV and CDR2 YYDKDF (reference sequence). The CDR3 sequence is 16 residues long. With 0 bases removed from V and 2 bases from J, the gap between germline ends came to 13 bases. CDR3 nucleotides: TGTGCCACCAGCAGAGATAGCTTCGGACGCAACTATGGCTACACCTTC. This gives the protein CATSRDSFGRNYGYTF. Supplemented by reference TRBV15 and TRBJ1-2, the full variable domain reads DAMVIQNPRYQVTQFGKPVTLSCSQTLNHNVMYWYQQKSSQAPKLLFHYYDKDFNNEADTPDNFQSRRPNTSFCFLDIRSPGLGDTAMYLCATSRDSFGRNYGYTFGSGTRLTVV.

CDR3 sequence reads: CASSSADRANYGYTF. In DNA form, the CDR3 reads TGTGCCAGCAGTTCCGCGGACAGGGCAAACTATGGCTACACCTTC. This chain uses TRBV6-5 with TRBJ1-2; 8 bases are shared with TRBD1. In germline, CDR1 is MNHEY, CDR2 SVGAGI. The V segment lost 4 bases and the J segment 2 bases; nucleotides outside the gene matches: 6. The CDR3 is made up of 15 amino acids.

This clonotype has ten or more counts. The chain uses TRBV7-9 and TRBJ1-5; D uncertain. The CDR3 spans 16 residues. CDR1 and CDR2 (germline): SEHNR, FQNEAQ (reference sequence). V lost 0 bases, J lost 4 bases, and 13 bases lay in between. CDR3 coding DNA: TGTGCCAGCAGCTTAGCGCTAAATGGCGGGAATCAGCCCCAGCATTTT. Its protein product is CASSLALNGGNQPQHF.

In the case of this clonotype: A much larger clone is a single base away; this may be a read error. The chain links TRBV12-3 or TRBV12-4 to TRBJ2-5; 10 bases align to TRBD1. Trimming cost V 6 bases and J 3 bases; bases outside gene matches: 4. CDR3 length: 14 residues. The CDR3 bases are TGTGCCAGCAGGTTTGGACAGGGGGAAGAGACCCAGTACTTC. Protein: CASRFGQGEETQYF.

The chain links TRBV6-1 to TRBJ2-6; perhaps D is TRBD1 or TRBD2 (5 bases each). The CDR3 length is 18 residues. Looked up from germline, CDR1 is MNHNS and CDR2 is SASEGT. Trimming shortened V by 6 bases and J by 0 bases, and 18 bases separated the two germline ends. CDR3 in amino acids: CASSEQGPAISGANVLTF. In DNA form, the CDR3 reads TGTGCCAGCAGCGAGCAGGGACCCGCCATCTCTGGGGCCAACGTCCTGACTTTC.

The chain combines TRBV9 with TRBJ2-4, with D perhaps matching TRBD2 (6 bases). The CDR3 has 17 amino acids. Germline CDR1 SGDLS, CDR2 YYNGEE. The germline V and J ends were trimmed by 0 bases and 4 bases, with 17 bases remaining between them. The CDR3 DNA follows: TGTGCCAGCAGCGTAGACGGGGGAGGCCCTATGAAAAACATTCAGTACTTC. Residues: CASSVDGGGPMKNIQYF.

This clonotype was seen a handful of times. V and J are TRBV7-6 and TRBJ2-5; maybe TRBD2 (7 bases). This CDR3 contains 16 residues. Trimming cost V 8 bases and J 4 bases, with 23 bases left between them. The germline gives CDR1 SGHVS, CDR2 FNYEAQ. CDR3 bases: TGTGCCAGCTCCCCGGCGACACGGGGGGCAGGAGAGACCCAGTACTTC. Protein: CASSPATRGAGETQYF.

The chain joins TRBV5-5 to TRBJ2-3; 16 bases map to TRBD2. The germline V gene has CDR1 SGHKS and CDR2 YYEKEE (reference sequence). V was pared by 3 bases and J by 3 bases, with 7 bases of the junction left unmatched. The length of the CDR3 is 18 residues. CDR3 nucleotide sequence: TGTGCCAGCAGCTCGGGACTAGCGGGGGGGCGGGTGACAGATACGCAGTATTTT. Translating it yields CASSSGLAGGRVTDTQYF.

Only a few counts were recorded for this clonotype. The V and J genes are TRBV20-1 and TRBJ2-5, with 12 bases identical to TRBD2. Germline CDR1 is DFQATT and CDR2 is SNEGSKA (reference sequence). Germline trimming cut 6 bases from V and 5 bases from J; bases unmatched to any gene: 25. The CDR3 has 20 residues. The CDR3 DNA follows: TGCAGTGCCTTCCCCCGGGACAGTAGAAGGGCTAGCGGGAGGGGGGAGACCCAGTACTTC. Amino acids: CSAFPRDSRRASGRGETQYF.

This clonotype was detected only a few times. The chain links TRBV28 to TRBJ2-5; D unresolved. The length of the CDR3 is 15 residues. Germline V lookup: CDR1 MDHEN, CDR2 SYDVKM. The V end was cut by 3 bases, the J end by 1 base, with 12 bases between. The DNA of the CDR3 is TGTGCCAGCAGTTTTGGAGCGCAAGCCCAAGAGACCCAGTACTTC. Amino acid sequence: CASSFGAQAQETQYF. The full variable domain, its missing parts supplied by reference TRBV28 and TRBJ2-5, is DVKVTQSSRYLVKRTGEKVFLECVQDMDHENMFWYRQDPGLGLRLIYFSYDVKMKEKGDIPEGYSVSREKKERFSLILESASTNQTSMYLCASSFGAQAQETQYFGPGTRLLVL.

V is TRBV4-1 and J is TRBJ2-3, with D tentatively TRBD1 or TRBD2 (5 bases each). The CDR3 has 15 residues. CDR1 MGHRA and CDR2 YSYEKL come from the germline V gene. The germline V and J ends were trimmed by 1 base and 2 bases, with 10 bases remaining between them. The CDR3 DNA follows: TGCGCCAGCAGCCAAGTACCCGGGACCACAGATACGCAGTATTTT. This translates into CASSQVPGTTDTQYF.

The rearrangement joins TRBV20-1 to TRBJ2-2; D gene ambiguous. The CDR3 extends over 16 amino acids. Germline V lookup: CDR1 DFQATT, CDR2 SNEGSKA (reference sequence). V was trimmed by 4 bases and J by 0 bases, leaving 15 bases between them. CDR3 DNA sequence: TGCAGTGCTACCCGGGTGGGCGCTGCGAACACCGGGGAGCTGTTTTTT. It encodes CSATRVGAANTGELFF.

V gene TRBV7-9 combines with J gene TRBJ2-1, with 10 bases aligning to TRBD2. This CDR3 has 15 residues. Germline loops: CDR1 SEHNR, CDR2 FQNEAQ (reference sequence). J lost 8 bases, V lost 5 bases, and 9 bases had no gene match. The CDR3 here is CASSRPGLAGDEQFF. The CDR3 region has the DNA TGTGCCAGCAGCCGTCCGGGGCTAGCGGGAGATGAGCAGTTCTTC. Complete variable domain (other parts from reference TRBV7-9 and TRBJ2-1): DTGVSQNPRHKITKRGQNVTFRCDPISEHNRLYWYRQTLGQGPEFLTYFQNEAQLEKSRLLSDRFSAERPKGSFSTLEIQRTEQGDSAMYLCASSRPGLAGDEQFFGPGTRLTVL.

The chain has TRBV25-1 and TRBJ2-1, with D possibly matching TRBD1 (5 bases). V lost 3 bases to trimming and J lost 2 bases, with 8 bases between them. The length of the CDR3 is 14 residues. Germline V CDR1 and CDR2: MGHDK, SYGVNS. CDR3 DNA sequence: TGTGCCAGCAGTGAGGCAGGGCCCTACAATGAGCAGTTCTTC. Protein product: CASSEAGPYNEQFF.

The chain has TRBV3-1 and TRBJ2-5, with 12 bases matching TRBD1. The CDR3 contains 16 residues. Germline values: CDR1 LGHDT, CDR2 YNNKEL (reference sequence). Germline trimming cut 3 bases from V and 4 bases from J; bases unmatched to any gene: 6. DNA for the CDR3: TGTGCCAGCAGCCAGCCCGGGACAGGGGGCAGAGAGACCCAGTACTTC. Translation gives CASSQPGTGGRETQYF.

The chain joins TRBV15 to TRBJ2-1; the D is unclear. Between the trimmed V and J ends, which lost 5 bases and 2 bases, there was a span of 10 bases. The CDR3 consists of 14 residues. The germline V gene encodes CDR1 LNHNV and CDR2 YYDKDF (reference sequence). The CDR3 nucleotides are TGTGCCACCAGCGGCGGAACTACCTACAATGAGCAGTTCTTC. Protein: CATSGGTTYNEQFF.

This clonotype appeared a few times. The rearrangement joins TRBV4-3 to TRBJ2-7; perhaps D is TRBD1 or TRBD2 (5 bases each). Germline V gene data show CDR1 as LGHNA and CDR2 as YSLEER. CDR3 length: 16 amino acids. Deletions cut 0 bases from V and 4 bases from J, with 16 bases between. The CDR3 sequence: CASSQDGARGDYEQYF. In DNA, the CDR3 is TGCGCCAGCAGCCAAGATGGGGCTAGAGGGGATTACGAGCAGTACTTC.

This clonotype was observed many times. V is TRBV29-1 and J is TRBJ1-1; a weak D match, TRBD1 (6 bases). Germline values: CDR1 SQVTM, CDR2 ANQGSEA. This CDR3 contains 18 residues. With 7 bases removed from V and 0 bases from J, the gap between germline ends came to 27 bases. CDR3 nucleotide sequence: TGCAGCGCGATAGGGGTCCGAGGGGGTCGAACTATGAACACTGAAGCTTTCTTT. Amino acids: CSAIGVRGGRTMNTEAFF.

This clonotype was seen a few times. The chain uses TRBV7-9 and TRBJ2-7; 9 nucleotides align to TRBD1. The CDR3 totals 16 residues. CDR1 and CDR2 from the germline V gene are SEHNR and FQNEAQ (reference sequence). V lost 4 bases to trimming and J lost 5 bases; unmatched junction nucleotides: 12. CDR3 DNA sequence: TGTGCCAGCAGCTCATTGCCGGGACAGGGATTCCACGAGCAGTACTTC. Translation: CASSSLPGQGFHEQYF.

This clonotype was observed a handful of times. This chain joins TRBV4-1 and TRBJ2-1, with 9 bases fitting TRBD2. This CDR3 spans 16 amino acids. CDR1 is MGHRA and CDR2 is YSYEKL in the germline V gene. V was clipped by 2 bases and J by 2 bases; unmatched bases: 4. CDR3 DNA: TGCGCCAGCAGCCAACCCCTAGCGGGGACCTACAATGAGCAGTTCTTC. Translating gives CASSQPLAGTYNEQFF.

This clonotype showed up just a few times. The chain combines TRBV5-1 with TRBJ2-7; TRBD2 matches at 7 bases. The junction had 1 base not matched to a gene; V was cut back by 2 bases and J by 2 bases. CDR1 and CDR2 (germline): SGHRS, YFSETQ. The length of the CDR3 is 13 residues. The CDR3 here is CASSFTSAYEQYF. The CDR3 DNA reads TGCGCCAGCAGCTTCACTAGCGCCTACGAGCAGTACTTC. The full variable domain, in which reference TRBV5-1 and TRBJ2-7 provide the parts outside the CDR3, is KAGVTQTPRYLIKTRGQQVTLSCSPISGHRSVSWYQQTPGQGLQFLFEYFSETQRNKGNFPGRFSGRQFSNSRSEMNVSTLELGDSALYLCASSFTSAYEQYFGPGTRLTVT.

This clonotype was observed once. A read error may be the cause here, since a much bigger clone is one base away. The chain couples TRBV29-1 to TRBJ2-7, with TRBD1 identical over 8 bases. V shed 8 bases, J shed 4 bases, and the junction held 10 bases outside the gene matches. The CDR3 spans 13 residues. In germline, CDR1 is SQVTM, CDR2 ANQGSEA. The CDR3 DNA is TGCAGCCTAGCGACAGGGGATAGTTACGAGCAGTACTTC. Translating it yields CSLATGDSYEQYF.